The clone carrying this TCR beta chain was counted between two and nine times. The antigen is undetermined. The data were taken from a study of blood T cells in healthy people across ages. Caucasian individuals from Russia who were healthy and aged about 6 to 95 acted as donors. Samples had at least 7 million PBMCs isolated from them. Notes on the study in general: Samples with more naive T cells showed higher observed beta diversity. Expanded clonotype changes were possibly confounded by unknown donor CMV status.

The CDR3 totals 14 residues. CDR1 and CDR2 from the germline V gene are MDHEN and SYDVKM. Trimming removed 8 bases from V and 0 bases from J; junction bases left unmatched: 3. Then a second PCR, running roughly 7 to 12 cycles, was carried out with a sample-barcoded 5' primer and a J-beta primer mix. A single record per CDR3 protein comes from TCRdb applying MiXCR to the 5' RACE reads. Of some 1.4 million distinct CDR3 sequences listed, about 43% are singletons. The chain has TRBV28 and TRBJ2-1; TRBD2 matches 8 bases. The receptor comes from a woman aged 18 to 35 in good health. The sequenced sample consisted of blood. The CDR3 sequence is CASVGGASYNEQFF. CDR3 in DNA: TGTGCCAGCGTCGGGGGGGCCTCCTACAATGAGCAGTTCTTC.